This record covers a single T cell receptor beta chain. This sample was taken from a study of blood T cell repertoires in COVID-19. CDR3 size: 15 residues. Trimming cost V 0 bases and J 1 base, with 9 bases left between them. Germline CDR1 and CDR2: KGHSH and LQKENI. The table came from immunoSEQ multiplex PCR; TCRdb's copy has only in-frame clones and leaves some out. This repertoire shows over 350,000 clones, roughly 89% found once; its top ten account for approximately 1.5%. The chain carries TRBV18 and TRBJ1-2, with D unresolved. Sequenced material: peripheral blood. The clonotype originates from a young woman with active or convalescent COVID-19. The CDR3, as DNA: TGTGCCAGCTCACCACCGATTGCAGTTAACTATGGCTACACCTTC. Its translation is CASSPPIAVNYGYTF.